These T cell receptor beta chains were read from a single sample in a study of radiation and T cells in renal cell carcinoma. Generated by immunoSEQ multiplex PCR, the TCRdb table keeps only in-frame clones and is missing some. The sample comprises around 100,000 clones, 80% to 90% of which are singletons, and 7.2% rests with the top ten. This specimen was blood, taken from a patient whose treatment included radiotherapy and nephrectomy. Receptor source: a man in his 60s with renal cell carcinoma. Each CDR3 is given with its conserved first and last residue. A D gene is named only where the DNA matches it firmly. Clone size is stated in some rows and not others, as once, few, many or a class when expanded.

j_call | clone_size | v_call | d_call | cdr3_nt | cdr3_aa
TRBJ2-7 | - | TRBV4-1 | - | TGCGCCAGCAGCCAATACGGGCGGAACTACGAGCAGTACTTC | CASSQYGRNYEQYF
TRBJ2-7 | - | TRBV28 | TRBD2 | TGTGCCAGCAGTCCCATATCGCCGGGACTAGCGGGAGCTACAGGGGACTACGAGCAGTACTTC | CASSPISPGLAGATGDYEQYF
TRBJ1-1 | few | TRBV5-1 | - | TGCGCCAGCAGGGGTGGTCTGGGCACTGAAGCTTTCTTT | CASRGGLGTEAFF
TRBJ1-2 | - | TRBV6-5 | TRBD1 | TGTGCCAGCTCAGAGGGGGCCTATGGCTACACCTTC | CASSEGAYGYTF
TRBJ1-2 | - | TRBV14 | TRBD1 | TGTGCCAGCAGCCAGCGACAGGGTGTTCTTTTCCGTGGCTACACCTTC | CASSQRQGVLFRGYTF
TRBJ2-2 | - | TRBV7-6 | TRBD2 | TGTGCCAGCAGCTTAGTGGGTAGCGGGAGTGTCACCGGGGAGCTGTTTTTT | CASSLVGSGSVTGELFF
TRBJ2-7 | - | TRBV19 | - | TGTGCCAGTAGTATGAGGACAACGGGACTTCACTACGAGCAGTACTTC | CASSMRTTGLHYEQYF
TRBJ2-7 | - | TRBV5-4 | - | TGTGCCAGCAGCCCCCCCGCGGCGGCCCGCTACGAGCAGTACTTC | CASSPPAAARYEQYF
TRBJ1-6 | - | TRBV6-5 | - | TGTGCCAGCAGTTACGGGGGGGATTCACCCCTCCACTTT | CASSYGGDSPLHF
TRBJ2-1 | - | TRBV11-2 | TRBD2 | TGTGCCAGCAGCTTATCCCGACTAGCGGGAACGAATGAGCAGTTCTTC | CASSLSRLAGTNEQFF
TRBJ2-3 | - | TRBV7-2 | - | TGTGCCAGCAGCTTGGCTGCCACAGATACGCAGTATTTT | CASSLAATDTQYF
TRBJ2-2 | once | TRBV2 | - | TGTGCCAGCAAGGAGAACGGGGGCCGGAACACCGGGGAGCTGTTTTTT | CASKENGGRNTGELFF
TRBJ2-7 | - | TRBV4-1 | - | TGCGCCAGCAGCCAGGGACACGCAACCTACGAGCAGTACTTC | CASSQGHATYEQYF
TRBJ2-2 | - | TRBV6-5 | - | TGTGCCAGCTCAGGGTCGGACACCGGGGAGCTGTTTTTT | CASSGSDTGELFF
TRBJ2-7 | - | TRBV28 | TRBD2 | TGTGCCAGCAGTTTTCGCGGGAGGGACTACGAGCAGTACTTC | CASSFRGRDYEQYF
TRBJ2-3 | - | TRBV5-1 | - | TGCGCCAGCAGCTTGGTTCAGAGCACAGATACGCAGTATTTT | CASSLVQSTDTQYF
TRBJ1-3 | - | TRBV9 | - | TGTGCCAGCAGCGTAGGGGCGGGCTCTGGAAACACCATATATTTT | CASSVGAGSGNTIYF
TRBJ2-7 | few | TRBV28 | - | TGTGCCAGCAGTCTCTCTTGGGACATTTACGAGCAGTACTTC | CASSLSWDIYEQYF
TRBJ1-3 | - | TRBV7-2 | - | TGTGCCAGCAGCAACCTCGGGGGCGGGGGTTCTGGAAACACCATATATTTT | CASSNLGGGGSGNTIYF
TRBJ1-2 | - | TRBV15 | - | TGTGCCACCAGCAGAGACAACCACGGAAACTATGGCTACACCTTC | CATSRDNHGNYGYTF
TRBJ2-7 | - | TRBV7-8 | - | TGTGCCAGCAGCCCGGGGGTAGCCTCCTACGAGCAGTACTTC | CASSPGVASYEQYF
TRBJ2-4 | - | TRBV7-6 | - | TGTGCCAGCAGCTTTCCAATAAAGACAGGCGATGCCAAAAACATTCAGTACTTC | CASSFPIKTGDAKNIQYF
TRBJ2-1 | medium-sized | TRBV4-2 | - | TGTGCCAGCAGCCAAGAAACGGTCAGGCCCGGCTCCTACAATGAGCAGTTCTTC | CASSQETVRPGSYNEQFF
TRBJ2-2 | - | TRBV11-3 | - | TGTGCCAGCAGCTTAAGTTTAGGGACTGACAACACCGGGGAGCTGTTTTTT | CASSLSLGTDNTGELFF
TRBJ2-3 | few | TRBV2 | TRBD1 | TGTGCCAGCAGTGCGGGGGACAGGGCGGCCCTCGCGGCGCAGTATTTT | CASSAGDRAALAAQYF
TRBJ2-5 | once | TRBV29-1 | - | TGCAGCGTTGAACGCGGGCAAGGGGAGGCCCAGTACTTC | CSVERGQGEAQYF
TRBJ2-4 | - | TRBV6-1 | - | TGTGCCAGCAAGGATGGGGCCGGGGCCAAAAACATTCAGTACTTC | CASKDGAGAKNIQYF
TRBJ1-1 | once | TRBV7-3 | - | TGTGCCAGCAGCTTAAGGACGGGGCGATGGAACACTGAAGCTTTCTTT | CASSLRTGRWNTEAFF
TRBJ2-5 | - | TRBV7-7 | - | TGTGCCAGCAGCGGAAGAGCAGGGGAGACCCAGTACTTC | CASSGRAGETQYF
TRBJ1-5 | - | TRBV27 | - | TGTGCCAGCTGGGGGATGCACAGCAATCAGCCCCAGCATTTT | CASWGMHSNQPQHF
TRBJ2-5 | - | TRBV7-9 | - | TGTGCCAGCAGCTTAGGACTCTTCAGGGGAAGACCTATTAAGGAGACCCAGTACTTC | CASSLGLFRGRPIKETQYF
TRBJ2-7 | - | TRBV5-6 | - | TGTGCCAGCAGCCCTTGGGAGGGGGAGTTTTACGAGCAGTACTTC | CASSPWEGEFYEQYF
TRBJ2-1 | - | TRBV7-3 | - | TGTGCCAGCAGCTTAAACGTGAATGAGCAGTTCTTC | CASSLNVNEQFF
TRBJ1-1 | - | TRBV25-1 | - | TGTGCCACCCAATCAGGTAGTAACACTGAAGCTTTCTTT | CATQSGSNTEAFF
TRBJ1-5 | few | TRBV5-1 | - | TGCGCCAGCAGGTCCGGGACGGATAGCAATCAGCCCCAGCATTTT | CASRSGTDSNQPQHF
TRBJ2-1 | once | TRBV7-2 | TRBD2 | TGTGCCAGCAGCTTAGGAAGCGGGGGGTACAATGAGCAGTTCTTC | CASSLGSGGYNEQFF
TRBJ2-7 | - | TRBV29-1 | - | TGCAGCGTTACTACACCTCCCCTTTCCTACGAGCAGTACTTC | CSVTTPPLSYEQYF
TRBJ2-7 | - | TRBV4-1 | - | TGCGCCAGCAGCCATACCATTCCGGGGACCTCCTACGAGCAGTACTTC | CASSHTIPGTSYEQYF
TRBJ2-7 | - | TRBV11-2 | - | TGTGCCAGCAGCTTCAGTACAGATCCCTACGAGCAGTACTTC | CASSFSTDPYEQYF
TRBJ2-3 | - | TRBV10-3 | - | TGTGCCATCAGCGACAGCTATGCAGATACGCAGTATTTT | CAISDSYADTQYF
TRBJ2-1 | - | TRBV2 | - | TGTGCCAGCACCGGGACCCAGCAGTTCTTC | CASTGTQQFF
TRBJ1-5 | - | TRBV5-5 | - | TGTGCCAGCAGCTTGGAGGGACAGCCCCAGCATTTT | CASSLEGQPQHF
TRBJ1-1 | - | TRBV9 | - | TGTGCCAGCAGCGTCCGGGGGGGCACTGAAGCTTTCTTT | CASSVRGGTEAFF
TRBJ2-1 | - | TRBV2 | TRBD2 | TGTGCCAGCAAACTAGCGGGAGGGTCCTACAATGAGCAGTTCTTC | CASKLAGGSYNEQFF
TRBJ2-7 | many | TRBV6-6 | - | TGTGCCAGCAGTTATCGGGAATCTGGCGAGCAGTACTTC | CASSYRESGEQYF
TRBJ2-7 | - | TRBV28 | - | TGTGCCAGCAGCGTTGTTGGGGAGCAGTACTTC | CASSVVGEQYF
TRBJ2-7 | - | TRBV4-3 | - | TGCGCCAGCAGCCCAGCCCTAGCCTACGAGCAGTACTTC | CASSPALAYEQYF
TRBJ1-4 | - | TRBV27 | TRBD1 | TGTGCCAGCATGGGACAGGGCTCCCCGACTGAAAAACTGTTTTTT | CASMGQGSPTEKLFF
TRBJ2-1 | - | TRBV19 | TRBD1 | TGTGCCAGTAGTATGTACAGGGGCAGTGAGCAGTTCTTC | CASSMYRGSEQFF
TRBJ2-2 | - | TRBV6-6 | - | TGTGCCAGCACCTTAGGGGCTACGAACACCGGGGAGCTGTTTTTT | CASTLGATNTGELFF
TRBJ2-1 | few | TRBV27 | TRBD1 | TGTGCCAGCAGTTCAAGGACAGGGGGGGCTTACAATGAGCAGTTCTTC | CASSSRTGGAYNEQFF